A selection of T cell receptor beta chains follows, all from one sample in a study of T cell repertoires in aging, cancer and after chemotherapy. TCRdb reanalysed the multiplex PCR reads using MiXCR and keeps one entry per CDR3 protein. This sample has about 12,000 distinct CDR3 sequences, with 20% to 25% found just once. The source material was blood. The receptors here all came from a human donor in good health. The CDR3 runs from the conserved cysteine through the conserved F or W. D genes are given only for firm matches. Expanded clones get a size class; other rows say once, few or many, or leave the size out.

d_call	v_call	clone_size	j_call	cdr3_aa	cdr3_nt
TRBD1	TRBV24-1	NA	TRBJ2-3	CATSDPGQGTDTQYF	TGTGCCACCAGTGATCCGGGACAGGGGACAGATACGCAGTATTTT
TRBD2	TRBV7-2	many	TRBJ2-1	CASSLRGGYAYNEQFF	TGTGCCAGCAGCTTGCGGGGGGGGTACGCCTACAATGAGCAGTTCTTC
TRBD1	TRBV4-2	NA	TRBJ2-2	CAVGETGTNTGELFF	TGTGCCGTGGGGGAGACAGGGACGAACACCGGGGAGCTGTTTTTT
TRBD2	TRBV4-1	NA	TRBJ2-7	CASSQVKFGAGPYPYEQYF	TGCGCCAGCAGCCAAGTCAAGTTTGGAGCGGGACCTTACCCTTACGAGCAGTACTTC
NA	TRBV6-5	medium-sized	TRBJ2-7	CASSYGYSPVDYEQYF	TGTGCCAGCAGTTACGGGTACAGCCCCGTGGACTACGAGCAGTACTTC
NA	TRBV4-2	NA	TRBJ1-3	CASSQEGGNSGNTIYF	TGTGCCAGCAGCCAAGAAGGGGGGAACTCTGGAAACACCATATATTTT
NA	TRBV11-3	NA	TRBJ2-1	CASSPSSGTFGDEQFF	TGTGCCAGCAGCCCGTCCTCCGGGACTTTTGGGGATGAGCAGTTCTTC
NA	TRBV20-1	NA	TRBJ2-5	CSARDWKGGETQYF	TGCAGTGCTAGAGATTGGAAGGGTGGGGAGACCCAGTACTTC
NA	TRBV4-1	NA	TRBJ2-7	CASSHPDRGFDEQYF	TGCGCCAGCAGCCATCCCGATCGAGGGTTCGACGAGCAGTACTTC
NA	TRBV6-5	medium-sized	TRBJ2-3	CASRRQGTDTQYF	TGTGCCAGCAGACGACAGGGCACAGATACGCAGTATTTT
TRBD1	TRBV27	NA	TRBJ1-2	CASSRTGGYGYTF	TGTGCCAGCAGTCGGACAGGGGGCTATGGCTACACCTTC
TRBD1	TRBV6-2/TRBV6-3	few	TRBJ1-2	CASSYPRIGRDRFFDYGYTF	TGTGCCAGCAGTTACCCACGGATCGGCCGGGACAGGTTCTTTGACTATGGCTACACCTTC
NA	TRBV20-1	medium-sized	TRBJ1-2	CSASGQAYGYTF	TGCAGTGCTAGTGGGCAGGCCTATGGCTACACCTTC
TRBD2	TRBV6-5	NA	TRBJ2-1	CASSYSLELAGDSYNEQFF	TGTGCCAGCAGTTACTCGTTAGAACTAGCGGGCGATTCCTACAATGAGCAGTTCTTC
NA	TRBV19	NA	TRBJ2-7	CASSTNLALGEQYF	TGTGCCAGTTCGACGAATCTAGCCCTGGGAGAGCAGTACTTC
NA	TRBV20-1	NA	TRBJ2-1	CSAREATSPNNEQFF	TGCAGTGCTAGAGAAGCGACTAGTCCAAACAATGAGCAGTTCTTC
TRBD2	TRBV19	medium-sized	TRBJ2-2	CASSTLAGGPGELFF	TGTGCCAGTAGTACCCTAGCGGGGGGCCCCGGGGAGCTGTTTTTT
NA	TRBV18	NA	TRBJ2-1	CASSPKTAFGGNEQFF	TGTGCCAGCTCACCTAAAACAGCCTTCGGGGGCAATGAGCAGTTCTTC
NA	TRBV5-4	medium-sized	TRBJ1-2	CASSLPGDYGYTF	TGTGCCAGCAGCTTGCCAGGGGACTATGGCTACACCTTC
TRBD2	TRBV6-4	medium-sized	TRBJ2-1	CASSEAGTSGPEIF	TGTGCCAGCAGTGAAGCCGGGACTAGCGGTCCGGAGATCTTC
TRBD2	TRBV29-1	many	TRBJ2-5	CSASSGEATQYF	TGCAGCGCCAGTAGCGGGGAGGCGACCCAGTACTTC
TRBD2	TRBV5-1	few	TRBJ2-5	CASSLGGGFQETQYF	TGCGCCAGCAGCTTGGGGGGGGGTTTCCAAGAGACCCAGTACTTC
TRBD2	TRBV10-1	few	TRBJ2-2	CASSEFQRGVAGELFF	TGCGCCAGCAGTGAGTTCCAGCGGGGTGTCGCCGGGGAGCTGTTTTTT
NA	TRBV7-9	NA	TRBJ2-2	CASSLDSFGTNTGELFF	TGTGCCAGCAGCTTAGACAGTTTTGGCACGAACACCGGGGAGCTGTTTTTT
TRBD1	TRBV7-2	many	TRBJ2-3	CASSLGTGGDTQYF	TGTGCCAGCAGCTTAGGGACAGGGGGGGATACGCAGTATTTT